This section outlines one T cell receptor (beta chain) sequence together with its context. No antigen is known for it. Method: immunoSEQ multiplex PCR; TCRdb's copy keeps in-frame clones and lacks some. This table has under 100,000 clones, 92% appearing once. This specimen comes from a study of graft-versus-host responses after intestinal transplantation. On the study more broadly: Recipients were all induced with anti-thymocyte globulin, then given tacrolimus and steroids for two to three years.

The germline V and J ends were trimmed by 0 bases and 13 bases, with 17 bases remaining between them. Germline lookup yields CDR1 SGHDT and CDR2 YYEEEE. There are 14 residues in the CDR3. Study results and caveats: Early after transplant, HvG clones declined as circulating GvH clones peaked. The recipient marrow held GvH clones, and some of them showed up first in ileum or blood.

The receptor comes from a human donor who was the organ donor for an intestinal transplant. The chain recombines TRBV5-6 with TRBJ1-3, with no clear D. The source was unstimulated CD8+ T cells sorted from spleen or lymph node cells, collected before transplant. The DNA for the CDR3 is TGTGCCAGCAGCTTGGTCGGAGCGGCTGTCGGGATATATTTT. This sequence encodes CASSLVGAAVGIYF.